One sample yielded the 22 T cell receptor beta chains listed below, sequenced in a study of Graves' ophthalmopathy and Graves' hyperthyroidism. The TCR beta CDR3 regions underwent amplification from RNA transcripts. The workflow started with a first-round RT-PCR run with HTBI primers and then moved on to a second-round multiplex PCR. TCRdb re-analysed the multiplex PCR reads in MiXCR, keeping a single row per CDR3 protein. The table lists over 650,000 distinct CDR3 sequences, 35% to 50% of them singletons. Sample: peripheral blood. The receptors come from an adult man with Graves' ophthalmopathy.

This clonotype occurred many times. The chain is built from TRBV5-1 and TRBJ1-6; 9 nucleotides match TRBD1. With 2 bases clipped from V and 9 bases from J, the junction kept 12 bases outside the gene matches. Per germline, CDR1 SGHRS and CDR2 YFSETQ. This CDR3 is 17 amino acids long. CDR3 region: CASSFNSGQGRRSPLHF. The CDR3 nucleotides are TGCGCCAGCAGCTTCAACTCGGGACAGGGAAGGCGTTCACCCCTCCACTTT.

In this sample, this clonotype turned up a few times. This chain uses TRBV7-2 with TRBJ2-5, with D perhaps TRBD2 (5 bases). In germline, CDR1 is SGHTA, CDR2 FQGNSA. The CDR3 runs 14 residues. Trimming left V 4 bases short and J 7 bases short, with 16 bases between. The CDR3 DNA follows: TGTGCCAGCAGCTCTCCAACTAGGTCGAGGACCCAGTACTTC. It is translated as CASSSPTRSRTQYF.

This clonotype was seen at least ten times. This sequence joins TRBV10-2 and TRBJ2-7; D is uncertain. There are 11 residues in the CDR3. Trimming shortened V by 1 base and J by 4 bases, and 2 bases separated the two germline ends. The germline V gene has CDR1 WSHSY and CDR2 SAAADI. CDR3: CASSEFYEQYF. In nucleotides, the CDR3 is TGCGCCAGCAGTGAGTTTTACGAGCAGTACTTC.

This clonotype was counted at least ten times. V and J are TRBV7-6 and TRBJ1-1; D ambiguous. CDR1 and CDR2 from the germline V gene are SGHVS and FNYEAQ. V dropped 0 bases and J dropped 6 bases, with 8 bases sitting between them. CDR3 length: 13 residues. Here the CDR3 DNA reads TGTGCCAGCAGCTTAGCGGGGATCGCTGAAGCTTTCTTT. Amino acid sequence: CASSLAGIAEAFF. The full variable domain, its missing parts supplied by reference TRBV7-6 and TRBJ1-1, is GAGVSQSPRYKVTKRGQDVALRCDPISGHVSLYWYRQALGQGPEFLTYFNYEAQQDKSGLPNDRFSAERPEGSISTLTIQRTEQRDSAMYRCASSLAGIAEAFFGQGTRLTVV.

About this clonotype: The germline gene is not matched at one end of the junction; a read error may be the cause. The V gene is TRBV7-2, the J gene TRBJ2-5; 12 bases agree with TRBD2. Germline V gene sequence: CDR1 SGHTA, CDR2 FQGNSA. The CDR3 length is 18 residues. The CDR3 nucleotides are TGCGCCAGCAGCCAAGATCTCGGGCTAGCGGGGGGGCAAGAGACCCAGTACTTC. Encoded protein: CASSQDLGLAGGQETQYF.

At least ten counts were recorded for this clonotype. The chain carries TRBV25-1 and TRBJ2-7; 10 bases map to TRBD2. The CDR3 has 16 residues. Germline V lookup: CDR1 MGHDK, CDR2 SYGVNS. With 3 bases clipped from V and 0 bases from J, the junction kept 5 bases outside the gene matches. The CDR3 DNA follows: TGTGCCAGCAGTGATGGCAAGCGGGAGGGCTCCTACGAGCAGTACTTC. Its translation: CASSDGKREGSYEQYF.

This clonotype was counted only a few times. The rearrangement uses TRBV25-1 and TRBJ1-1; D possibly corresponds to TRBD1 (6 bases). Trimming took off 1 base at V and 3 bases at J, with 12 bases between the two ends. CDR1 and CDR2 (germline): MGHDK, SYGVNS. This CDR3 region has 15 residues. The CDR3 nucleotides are TGTGCCAGCAGTGAATCTCAGGGGCAGGACACTGAAGCTTTCTTT. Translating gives CASSESQGQDTEAFF.

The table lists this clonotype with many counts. This CDR3 is CASSLRQGLGSYEQYF. The CDR3 nucleotides are TGTGCCAGCAGCTTACGTCAGGGCCTTGGATCCTACGAGCAGTACTTC. This chain connects TRBV7-2 to TRBJ2-7; D may be TRBD1 (5 bases). The CDR3 has 16 residues. The ends were cut back, 2 bases at V and 1 base at J, with 15 bases in the middle. CDR1 is SGHTA, CDR2 FQGNSA, per germline.

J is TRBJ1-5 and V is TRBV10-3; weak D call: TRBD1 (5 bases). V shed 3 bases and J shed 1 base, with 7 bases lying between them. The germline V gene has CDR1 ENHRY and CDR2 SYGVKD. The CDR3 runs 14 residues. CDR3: CAISDAGSNQPQHF. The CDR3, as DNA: TGTGCCATCAGTGACGCAGGGAGCAATCAGCCCCAGCATTTT.

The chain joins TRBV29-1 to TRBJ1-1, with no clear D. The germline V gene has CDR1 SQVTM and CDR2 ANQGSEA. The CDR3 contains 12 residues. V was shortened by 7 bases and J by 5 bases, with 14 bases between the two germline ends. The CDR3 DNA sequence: TGCAGCGCCCAGGAAGGAGGGACTGAAGCTTTCTTT. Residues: CSAQEGGTEAFF.

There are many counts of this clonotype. The CDR3 DNA follows: TGTGCCAGCAGCTTAGATGGGGGGGCCAAACAGCCCCAGCATTTT. Protein product: CASSLDGGAKQPQHF. The genes are TRBV11-2 and TRBJ1-5; D perhaps matches TRBD1 (6 bases). Deletions cut 0 bases from V and 7 bases from J, with 13 bases between. The V gene's germline CDR1 is SGHAT and CDR2 FQNNGV. CDR3 size: 15 residues.

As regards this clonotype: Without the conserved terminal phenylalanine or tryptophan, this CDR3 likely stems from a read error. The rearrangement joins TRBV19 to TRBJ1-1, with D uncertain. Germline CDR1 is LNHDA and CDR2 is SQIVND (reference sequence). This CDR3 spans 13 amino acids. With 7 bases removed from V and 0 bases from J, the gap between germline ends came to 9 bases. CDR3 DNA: TGTGCCAGTAACCGTGGGCTGAACACTGAAGCTTTCCTT. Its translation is CASNRGLNTEAFL.

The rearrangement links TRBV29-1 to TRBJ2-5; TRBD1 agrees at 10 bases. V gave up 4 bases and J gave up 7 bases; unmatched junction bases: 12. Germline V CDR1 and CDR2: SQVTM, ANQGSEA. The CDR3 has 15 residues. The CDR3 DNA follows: TGCAGCGTTGTTGCGGGACAGGGGAGGGAAGGGACCCAGTACTTC. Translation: CSVVAGQGREGTQYF.

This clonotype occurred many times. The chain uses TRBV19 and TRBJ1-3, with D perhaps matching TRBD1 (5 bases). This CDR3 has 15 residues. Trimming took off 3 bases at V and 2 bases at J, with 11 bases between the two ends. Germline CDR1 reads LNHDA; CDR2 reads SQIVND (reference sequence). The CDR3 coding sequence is TGTGCCAGTAGTATGGATCAGGGTGCTGGAAACACCATATATTTT. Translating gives CASSMDQGAGNTIYF.

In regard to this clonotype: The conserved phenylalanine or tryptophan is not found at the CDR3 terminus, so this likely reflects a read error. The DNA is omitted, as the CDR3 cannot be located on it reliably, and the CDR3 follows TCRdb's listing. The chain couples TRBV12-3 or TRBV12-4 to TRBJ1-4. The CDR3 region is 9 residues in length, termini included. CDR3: CASSFRRVL.

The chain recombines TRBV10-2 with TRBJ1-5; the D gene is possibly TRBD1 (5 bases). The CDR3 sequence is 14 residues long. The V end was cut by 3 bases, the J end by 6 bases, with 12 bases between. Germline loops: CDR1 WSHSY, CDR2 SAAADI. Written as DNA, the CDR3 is TGCGCCAGCAGTGATACCCAGGGACTTCAGCCCCAGCATTTT. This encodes CASSDTQGLQPQHF.

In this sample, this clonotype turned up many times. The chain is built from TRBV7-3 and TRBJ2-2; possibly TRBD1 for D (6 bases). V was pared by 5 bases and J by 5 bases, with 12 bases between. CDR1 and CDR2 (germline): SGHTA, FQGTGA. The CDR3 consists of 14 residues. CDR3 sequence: CASSGQGWTGELFF. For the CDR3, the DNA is TGTGCCAGCAGCGGGCAGGGGTGGACCGGGGAGCTGTTTTTT.

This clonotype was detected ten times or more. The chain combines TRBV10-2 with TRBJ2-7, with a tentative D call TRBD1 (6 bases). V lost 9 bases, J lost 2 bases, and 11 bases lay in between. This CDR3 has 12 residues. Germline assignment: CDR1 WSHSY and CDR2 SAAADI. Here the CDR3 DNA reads TGCGCCAGTACAGGGACACCCTACGAGCAGTACTTC. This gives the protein CASTGTPYEQYF.

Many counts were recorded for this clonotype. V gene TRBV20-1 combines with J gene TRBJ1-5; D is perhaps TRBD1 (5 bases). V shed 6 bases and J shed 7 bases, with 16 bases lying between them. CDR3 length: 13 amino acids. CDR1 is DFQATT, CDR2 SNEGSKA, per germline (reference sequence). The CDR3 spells CSAMGRGNQPQHF. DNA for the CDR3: TGCAGTGCAATGGGTAGGGGAAACCAGCCCCAGCATTTT.

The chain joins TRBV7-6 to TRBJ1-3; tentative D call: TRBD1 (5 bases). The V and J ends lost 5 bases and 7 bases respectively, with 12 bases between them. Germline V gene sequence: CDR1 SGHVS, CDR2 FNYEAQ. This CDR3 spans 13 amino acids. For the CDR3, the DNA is TGTGCCAGCAGCCCCAGCGAGGGGAACACCATATATTTT. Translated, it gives CASSPSEGNTIYF.

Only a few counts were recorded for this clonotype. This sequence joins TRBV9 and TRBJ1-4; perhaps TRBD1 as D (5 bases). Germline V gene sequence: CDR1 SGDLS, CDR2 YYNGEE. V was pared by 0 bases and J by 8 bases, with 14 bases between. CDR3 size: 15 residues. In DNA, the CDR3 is TGTGCCAGCAGCGTAGGGGTCAGGGAAGGCGAAAAACTGTTTTTT. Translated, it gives CASSVGVREGEKLFF.

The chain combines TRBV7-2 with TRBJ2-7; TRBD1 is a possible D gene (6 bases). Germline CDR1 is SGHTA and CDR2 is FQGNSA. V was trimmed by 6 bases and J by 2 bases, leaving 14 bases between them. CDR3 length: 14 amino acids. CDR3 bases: TGTGCCAGCAGTCTGATAGGACAGACCTACGAGCAGTACTTC. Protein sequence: CASSLIGQTYEQYF.